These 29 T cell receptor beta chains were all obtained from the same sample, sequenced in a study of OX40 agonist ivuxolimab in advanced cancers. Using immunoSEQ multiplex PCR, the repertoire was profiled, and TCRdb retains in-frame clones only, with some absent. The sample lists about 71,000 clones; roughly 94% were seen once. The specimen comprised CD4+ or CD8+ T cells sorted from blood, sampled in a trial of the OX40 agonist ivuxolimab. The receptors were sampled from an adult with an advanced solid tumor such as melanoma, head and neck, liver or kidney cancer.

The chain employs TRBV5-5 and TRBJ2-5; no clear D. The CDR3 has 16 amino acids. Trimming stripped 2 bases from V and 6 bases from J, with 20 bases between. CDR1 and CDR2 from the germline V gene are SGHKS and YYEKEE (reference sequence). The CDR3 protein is CASSFPIKGPPQTQYF. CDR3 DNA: TGTGCCAGCAGCTTTCCGATCAAAGGCCCTCCCCAGACCCAGTACTTC. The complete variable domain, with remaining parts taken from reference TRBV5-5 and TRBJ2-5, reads DAGVTQSPTHLIKTRGQQVTLRCSPISGHKSVSWYQQVLGQGPQFIFQYYEKEERGRGNFPDRFSARQFPNYSSELNVNALLLGDSALYLCASSFPIKGPPQTQYFGPGTRLLVL.

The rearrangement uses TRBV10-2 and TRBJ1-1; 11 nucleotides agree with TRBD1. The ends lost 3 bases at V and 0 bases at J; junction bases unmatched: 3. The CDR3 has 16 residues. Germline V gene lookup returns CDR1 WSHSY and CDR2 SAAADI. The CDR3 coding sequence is TGCGCCAGCAGTGACAGGGACAGGGGGGTGAACACTGAAGCTTTCTTT. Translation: CASSDRDRGVNTEAFF.

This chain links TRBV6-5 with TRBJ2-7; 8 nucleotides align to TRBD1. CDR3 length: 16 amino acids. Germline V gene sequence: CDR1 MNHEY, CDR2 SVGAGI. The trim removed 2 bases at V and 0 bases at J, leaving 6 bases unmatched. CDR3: CASSYPTGGSSYEQYF. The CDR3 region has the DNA TGTGCCAGCAGTTACCCCACAGGGGGGAGCTCCTACGAGCAGTACTTC.

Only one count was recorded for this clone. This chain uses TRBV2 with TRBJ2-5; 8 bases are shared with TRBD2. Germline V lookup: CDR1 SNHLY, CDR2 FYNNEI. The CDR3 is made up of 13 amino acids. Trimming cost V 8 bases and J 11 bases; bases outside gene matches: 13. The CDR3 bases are TGTGCCAGCGACCCGACTAGCGTGATAAGGCAGTACTTC. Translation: CASDPTSVIRQYF.

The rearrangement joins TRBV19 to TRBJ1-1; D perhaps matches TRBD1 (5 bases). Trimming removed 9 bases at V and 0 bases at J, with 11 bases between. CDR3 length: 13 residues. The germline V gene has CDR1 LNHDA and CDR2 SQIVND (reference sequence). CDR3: CASRRDLNTEAFF. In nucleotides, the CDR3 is TGTGCCAGCCGCCGGGACCTGAACACTGAAGCTTTCTTT.

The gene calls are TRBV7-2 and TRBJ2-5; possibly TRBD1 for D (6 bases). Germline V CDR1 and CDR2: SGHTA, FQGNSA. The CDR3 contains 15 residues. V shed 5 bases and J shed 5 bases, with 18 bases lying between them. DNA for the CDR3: TGTGCCAGCAGCCTGACAGGTATCCTGGGGGAGACCCAGTACTTC. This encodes CASSLTGILGETQYF. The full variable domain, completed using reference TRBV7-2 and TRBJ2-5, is GAGVSQSPSNKVTEKGKDVELRCDPISGHTALYWYRQSLGQGLEFLIYFQGNSAPDKSGLPSDRFSAERTGGSVSTLTIQRTQQEDSAVYLCASSLTGILGETQYFGPGTRLLVL.

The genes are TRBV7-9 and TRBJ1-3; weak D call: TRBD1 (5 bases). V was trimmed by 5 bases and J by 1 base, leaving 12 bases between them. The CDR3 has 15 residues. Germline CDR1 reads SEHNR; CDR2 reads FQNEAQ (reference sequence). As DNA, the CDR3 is TGTGCCAGCAGCCCCGGGGGACTTTCTGGAAACACCATATATTTT. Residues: CASSPGGLSGNTIYF.

CDR3 amino acids: CASSLVLAGIEQYF. The CDR3 nucleotides are TGTGCCAGCAGTTTGGTCCTCGCGGGGATCGAGCAGTACTTC. The chain is built from TRBV28 and TRBJ2-7; a possible D gene is TRBD2 (6 bases). The germline V gene has CDR1 MDHEN and CDR2 SYDVKM. This CDR3 spans 14 amino acids. The germline V and J ends were trimmed by 3 bases and 6 bases, with 15 bases remaining between them.

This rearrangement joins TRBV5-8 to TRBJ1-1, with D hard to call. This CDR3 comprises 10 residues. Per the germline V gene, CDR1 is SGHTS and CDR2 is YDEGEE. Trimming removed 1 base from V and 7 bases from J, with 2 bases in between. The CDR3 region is CASSLYEAFF. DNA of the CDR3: TGTGCCAGCAGCTTGTATGAAGCTTTCTTT.

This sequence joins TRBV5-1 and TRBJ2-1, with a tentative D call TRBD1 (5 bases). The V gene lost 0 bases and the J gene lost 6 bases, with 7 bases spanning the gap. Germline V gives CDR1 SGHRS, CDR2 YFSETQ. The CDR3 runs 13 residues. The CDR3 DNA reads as TGCGCCAGCAGCTTGGGACAGCTCAATGAGCAGTTCTTC. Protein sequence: CASSLGQLNEQFF.

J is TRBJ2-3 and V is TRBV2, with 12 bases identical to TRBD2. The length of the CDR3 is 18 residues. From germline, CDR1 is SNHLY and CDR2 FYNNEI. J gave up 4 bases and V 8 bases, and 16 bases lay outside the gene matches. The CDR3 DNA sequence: TGTGCCAGCGGAGGCCGTTCTAGCGGGGGGGCCGGGGCAGATACGCAGTATTTT. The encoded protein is CASGGRSSGGAGADTQYF. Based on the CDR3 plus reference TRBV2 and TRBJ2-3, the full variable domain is EPEVTQTPSHQVTQMGQEVILRCVPISNHLYFYWYRQILGQKVEFLVSFYNNEISEKSEIFDDQFSVERPDGSNFTLKIRSTKLEDSAMYFCASGGRSSGGAGADTQYFGPGTRLTVL.

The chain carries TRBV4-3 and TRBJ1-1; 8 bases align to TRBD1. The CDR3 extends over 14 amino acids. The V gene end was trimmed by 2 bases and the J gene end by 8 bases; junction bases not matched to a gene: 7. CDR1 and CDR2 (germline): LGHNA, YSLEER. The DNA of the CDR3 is TGCGCCAGCAGCCAAAATACAGGGGGATACGAAGCTTTCTTT. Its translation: CASSQNTGGYEAFF.

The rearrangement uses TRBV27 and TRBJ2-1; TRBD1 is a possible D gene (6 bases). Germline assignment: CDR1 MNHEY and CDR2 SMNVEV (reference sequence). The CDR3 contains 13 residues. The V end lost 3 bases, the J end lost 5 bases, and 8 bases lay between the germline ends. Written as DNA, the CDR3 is TGTGCCAGCAGTTTGTGGACAGACAATGAGCAGTTCTTC. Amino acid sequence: CASSLWTDNEQFF.

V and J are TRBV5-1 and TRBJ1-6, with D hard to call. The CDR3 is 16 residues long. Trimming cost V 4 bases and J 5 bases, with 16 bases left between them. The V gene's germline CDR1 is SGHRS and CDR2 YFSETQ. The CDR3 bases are TGCGCCAGCAGCCCCGAACAAAGATTGGATAATTCACCCCTCCACTTT. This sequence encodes CASSPEQRLDNSPLHF.

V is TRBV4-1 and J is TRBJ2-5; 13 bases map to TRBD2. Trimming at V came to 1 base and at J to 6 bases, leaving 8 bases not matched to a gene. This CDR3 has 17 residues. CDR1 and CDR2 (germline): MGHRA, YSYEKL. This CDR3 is CASSQVLAGGSDKTQYF. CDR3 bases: TGCGCCAGCAGCCAAGTACTAGCGGGGGGGTCAGATAAGACCCAGTACTTC.

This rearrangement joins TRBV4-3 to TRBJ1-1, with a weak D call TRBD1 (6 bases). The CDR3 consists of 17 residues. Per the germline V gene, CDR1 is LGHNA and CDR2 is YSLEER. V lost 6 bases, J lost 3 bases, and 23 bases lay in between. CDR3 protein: CASSQQGGGGEYTEAFF. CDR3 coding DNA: TGCGCCAGCAGTCAACAAGGAGGGGGAGGGGAATACACTGAAGCTTTCTTT.

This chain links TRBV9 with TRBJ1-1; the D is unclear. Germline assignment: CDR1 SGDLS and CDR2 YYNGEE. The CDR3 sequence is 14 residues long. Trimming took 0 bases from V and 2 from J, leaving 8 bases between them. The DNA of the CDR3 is TGTGCCAGCAGCGTAGTAGGCGCCAACACTGAAGCTTTCTTT. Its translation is CASSVVGANTEAFF. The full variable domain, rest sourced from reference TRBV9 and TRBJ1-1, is DSGVTQTPKHLITATGQRVTLRCSPRSGDLSVYWYQQSLDQGLQFLIQYYNGEERAKGNILERFSAQQFPDLHSELNLSSLELGDSALYFCASSVVGANTEAFFGQGTRLTVV.

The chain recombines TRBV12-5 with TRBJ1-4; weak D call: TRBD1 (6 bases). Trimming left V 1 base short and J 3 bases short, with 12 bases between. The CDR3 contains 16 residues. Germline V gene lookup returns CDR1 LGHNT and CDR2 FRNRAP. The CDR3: CASGLATGLANEKLFF. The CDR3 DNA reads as TGTGCTAGTGGTTTGGCAACAGGGCTCGCTAATGAAAAACTGTTTTTT.

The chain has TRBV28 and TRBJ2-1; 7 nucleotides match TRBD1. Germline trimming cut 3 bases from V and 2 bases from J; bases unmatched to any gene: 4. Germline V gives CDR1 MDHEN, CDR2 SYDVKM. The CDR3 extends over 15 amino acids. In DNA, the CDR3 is TGTGCCAGCAGTTTTCAGGGACAGCCCTACAATGAGCAGTTCTTC. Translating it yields CASSFQGQPYNEQFF.

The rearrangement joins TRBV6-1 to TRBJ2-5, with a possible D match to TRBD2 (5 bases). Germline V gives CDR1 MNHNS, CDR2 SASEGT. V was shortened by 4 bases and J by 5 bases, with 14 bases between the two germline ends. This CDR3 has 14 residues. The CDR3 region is CASSAGLRGETQYF. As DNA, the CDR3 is TGTGCCAGCAGTGCCGGCCTACGAGGGGAGACCCAGTACTTC.

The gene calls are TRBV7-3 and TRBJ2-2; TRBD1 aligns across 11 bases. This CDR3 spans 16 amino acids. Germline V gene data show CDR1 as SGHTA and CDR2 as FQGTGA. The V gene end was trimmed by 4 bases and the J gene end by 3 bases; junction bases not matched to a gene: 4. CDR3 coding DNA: TGTGCCAGCAGCTCAACGGGACAGGGGGACACCGGGGAGCTGTTTTTT. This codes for CASSSTGQGDTGELFF.

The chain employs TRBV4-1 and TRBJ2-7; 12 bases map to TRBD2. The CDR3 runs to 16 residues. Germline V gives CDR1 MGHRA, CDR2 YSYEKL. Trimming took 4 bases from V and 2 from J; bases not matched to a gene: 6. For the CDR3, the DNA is TGCGCCAGCAGCCCTATGACTAGCGGGGGAGCCTACGAGCAGTACTTC. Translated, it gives CASSPMTSGGAYEQYF.

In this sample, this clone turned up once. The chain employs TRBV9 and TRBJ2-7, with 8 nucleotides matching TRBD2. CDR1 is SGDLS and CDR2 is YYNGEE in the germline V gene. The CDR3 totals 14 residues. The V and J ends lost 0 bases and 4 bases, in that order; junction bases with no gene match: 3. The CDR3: CASSVATGGYEQYF. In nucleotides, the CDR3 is TGTGCCAGCAGCGTAGCCACGGGAGGGTACGAGCAGTACTTC.

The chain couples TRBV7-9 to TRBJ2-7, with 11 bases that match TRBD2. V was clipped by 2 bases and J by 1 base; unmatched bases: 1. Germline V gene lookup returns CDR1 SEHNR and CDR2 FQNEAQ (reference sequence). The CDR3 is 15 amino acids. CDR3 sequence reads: CASSLLAGGSYEQYF. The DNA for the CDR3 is TGTGCCAGCAGCTTACTAGCGGGAGGTTCCTACGAGCAGTACTTC. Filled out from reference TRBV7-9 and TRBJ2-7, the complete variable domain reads DTGVSQNPRHKITKRGQNVTFRCDPISEHNRLYWYRQTLGQGPEFLTYFQNEAQLEKSRLLSDRFSAERPKGSFSTLEIQRTEQGDSAMYLCASSLLAGGSYEQYFGPGTRLTVT.

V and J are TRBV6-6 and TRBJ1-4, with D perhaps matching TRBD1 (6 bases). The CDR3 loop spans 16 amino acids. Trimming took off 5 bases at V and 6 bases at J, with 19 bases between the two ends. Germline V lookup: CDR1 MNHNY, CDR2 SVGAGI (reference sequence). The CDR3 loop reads CASSPWGADSDEKLFF. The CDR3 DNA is TGTGCCAGCAGTCCGTGGGGGGCCGATAGTGATGAAAAACTGTTTTTT.

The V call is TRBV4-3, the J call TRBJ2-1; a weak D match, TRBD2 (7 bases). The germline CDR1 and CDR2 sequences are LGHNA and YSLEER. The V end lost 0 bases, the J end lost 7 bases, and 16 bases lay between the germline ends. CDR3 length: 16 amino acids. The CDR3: CASSQDLPGGRNEQFF. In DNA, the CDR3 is TGCGCCAGCAGCCAAGATCTTCCGGGGGGCCGTAATGAGCAGTTCTTC.

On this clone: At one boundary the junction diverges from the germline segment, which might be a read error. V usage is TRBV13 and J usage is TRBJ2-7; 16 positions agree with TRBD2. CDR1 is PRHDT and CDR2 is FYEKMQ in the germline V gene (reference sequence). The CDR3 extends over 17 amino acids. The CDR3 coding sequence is TGTGCCAGCACCTTACCGGGACTAGCGGGGGGGCAAGGCGAGCAGTACTTC. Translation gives CASTLPGLAGGQGEQYF.

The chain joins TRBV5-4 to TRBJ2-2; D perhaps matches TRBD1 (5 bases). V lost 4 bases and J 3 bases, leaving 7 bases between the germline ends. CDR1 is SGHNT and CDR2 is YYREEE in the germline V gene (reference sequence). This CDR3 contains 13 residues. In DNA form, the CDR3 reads TGTGCCAGCAGCCCGACAGACACCGGGGAGCTGTTTTTT. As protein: CASSPTDTGELFF.

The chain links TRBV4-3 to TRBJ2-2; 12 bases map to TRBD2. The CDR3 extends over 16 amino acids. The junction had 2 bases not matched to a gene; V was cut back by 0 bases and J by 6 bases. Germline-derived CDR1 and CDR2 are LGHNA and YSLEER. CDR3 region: CASSQDSSGRAGELFF. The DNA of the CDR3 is TGCGCCAGCAGCCAAGACTCTAGCGGGAGGGCCGGGGAGCTGTTTTTT.